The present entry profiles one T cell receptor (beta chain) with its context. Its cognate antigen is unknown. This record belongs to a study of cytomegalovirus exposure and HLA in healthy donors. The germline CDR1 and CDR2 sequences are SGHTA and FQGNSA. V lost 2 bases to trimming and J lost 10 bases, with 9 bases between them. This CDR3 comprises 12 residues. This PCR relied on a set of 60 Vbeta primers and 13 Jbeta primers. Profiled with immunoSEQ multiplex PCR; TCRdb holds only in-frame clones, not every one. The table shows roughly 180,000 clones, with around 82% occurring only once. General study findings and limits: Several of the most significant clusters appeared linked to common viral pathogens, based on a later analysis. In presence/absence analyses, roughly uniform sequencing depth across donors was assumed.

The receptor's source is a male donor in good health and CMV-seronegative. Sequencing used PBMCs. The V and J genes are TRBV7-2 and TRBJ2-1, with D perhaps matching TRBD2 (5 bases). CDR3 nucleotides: TGTGCCAGCAGCTTATACAGCGGAGAGCAGTTCTTC. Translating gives CASSLYSGEQFF.